This TCR beta chain was sequenced for a study of blood T cell repertoires in COVID-19. Study-level information: Whether acute or convalescent, the COVID-19 samples came from the United States, Italy and Spain. PBMCs, B-cell-depleted T cells, or T cells were the source of the cDNA or gDNA that made up the material.

Methods used by the authors: Amplification of reference gene primers was used by the study to estimate nucleated cell counts. Libraries were prepared by immunoSEQ multiplex PCR; TCRdb keeps only in-frame clonotypes and omits some of them. That table furnishes V, J and clone size, whereas the DNA furnished D and trimming. The sample has roughly 180,000 clones, more than 80% seen once. This clonotype originated in a human donor in a cohort sampled during active COVID-19. The sample was peripheral blood.

The CDR3 here is CASSTDREPYQPQHF. In DNA, the CDR3 is TGTGCCAGCAGCACGGACAGGGAGCCTTATCAGCCCCAGCATTTT. The chain recombines TRBV7-9 with TRBJ1-5; 8 bases fit TRBD1. The CDR3 consists of 15 residues. Germline trimming cut 5 bases from V and 5 bases from J; bases unmatched to any gene: 8. From germline, CDR1 is SEHNR and CDR2 FQNEAQ (reference sequence).